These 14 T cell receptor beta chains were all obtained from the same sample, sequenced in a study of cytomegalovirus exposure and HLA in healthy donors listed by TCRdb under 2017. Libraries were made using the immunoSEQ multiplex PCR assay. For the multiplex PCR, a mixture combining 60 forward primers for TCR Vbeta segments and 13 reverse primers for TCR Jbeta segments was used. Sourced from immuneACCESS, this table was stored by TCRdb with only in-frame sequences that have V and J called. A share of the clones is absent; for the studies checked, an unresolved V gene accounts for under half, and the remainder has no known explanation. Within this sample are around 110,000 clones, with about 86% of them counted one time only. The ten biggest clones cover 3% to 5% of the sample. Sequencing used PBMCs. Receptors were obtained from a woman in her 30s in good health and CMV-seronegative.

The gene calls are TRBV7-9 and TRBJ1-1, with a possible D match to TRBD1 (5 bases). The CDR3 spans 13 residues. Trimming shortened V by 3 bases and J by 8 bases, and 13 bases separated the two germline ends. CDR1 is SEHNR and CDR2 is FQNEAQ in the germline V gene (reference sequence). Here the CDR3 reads CASSFSGGGEAFF. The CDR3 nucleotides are TGTGCCAGCAGCTTTTCTGGTGGGGGGGAAGCTTTCTTT.

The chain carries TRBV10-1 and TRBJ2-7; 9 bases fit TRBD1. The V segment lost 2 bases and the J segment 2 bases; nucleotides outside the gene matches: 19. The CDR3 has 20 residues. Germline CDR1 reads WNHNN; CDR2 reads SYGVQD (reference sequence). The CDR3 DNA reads TGCGCCAGCAGTGAGCCCGACAGGGGGAGATTAGTGGTGTCCCCCTACGAGCAGTACTTC. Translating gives CASSEPDRGRLVVSPYEQYF.

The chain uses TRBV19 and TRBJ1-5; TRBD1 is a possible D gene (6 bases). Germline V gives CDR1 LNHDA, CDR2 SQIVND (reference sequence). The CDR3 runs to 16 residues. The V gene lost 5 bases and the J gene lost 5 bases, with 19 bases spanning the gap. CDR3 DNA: TGTGCCAGTAGTGCGTGGGGAACAGGGTTCGATCAGCCCCAGCATTTT. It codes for CASSAWGTGFDQPQHF. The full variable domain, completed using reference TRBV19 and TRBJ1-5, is DGGITQSPKYLFRKEGQNVTLSCEQNLNHDAMYWYRQDPGQGLRLIYYSQIVNDFQKGDIAEGYSVSREKKESFPLTVTSAQKNPTAFYLCASSAWGTGFDQPQHFGDGTRLSIL.

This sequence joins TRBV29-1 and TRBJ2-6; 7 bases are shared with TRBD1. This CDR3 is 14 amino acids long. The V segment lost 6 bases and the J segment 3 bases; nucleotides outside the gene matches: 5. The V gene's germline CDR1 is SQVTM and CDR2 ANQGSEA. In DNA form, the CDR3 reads TGCAGCGTCCGGGCAGGGGGTGGGGCCAACGTCCTGACTTTC. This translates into CSVRAGGGANVLTF. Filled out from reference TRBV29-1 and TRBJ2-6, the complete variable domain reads SAVISQKPSRDICQRGTSLTIQCQVDSQVTMMFWYRQQPGQSLTLIATANQGSEATYESGFVIDKFPISRPNLTFSTLTVSNMSPEDSSIYLCSVRAGGGANVLTFGAGSRLTVL.

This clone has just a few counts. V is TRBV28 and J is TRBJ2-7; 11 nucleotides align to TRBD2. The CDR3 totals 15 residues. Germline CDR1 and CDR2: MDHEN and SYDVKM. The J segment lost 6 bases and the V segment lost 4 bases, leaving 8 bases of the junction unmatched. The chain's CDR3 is CASSSPSGTSGEQYF. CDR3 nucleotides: TGTGCCAGCAGTTCCCCTAGCGGGACTAGCGGCGAGCAGTACTTC.

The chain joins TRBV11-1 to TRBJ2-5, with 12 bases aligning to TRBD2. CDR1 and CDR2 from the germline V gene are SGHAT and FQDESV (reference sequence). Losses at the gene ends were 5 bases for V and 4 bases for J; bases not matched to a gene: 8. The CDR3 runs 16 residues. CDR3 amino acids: CASSLGLAGILETQYF. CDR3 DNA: TGTGCCAGCAGCCTTGGACTAGCGGGAATTTTAGAGACCCAGTACTTC.

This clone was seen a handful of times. In DNA form, the CDR3 reads TGCGCCAGCTACTCGGGGGGGCCAGGGGGAAGTGTTGGGGCCAACGTCCTGACTTTC. Its translation: CASYSGGPGGSVGANVLTF. The V call is TRBV5-1, the J call TRBJ2-6; D may be TRBD2 (8 bases). This CDR3 is 19 amino acids long. Between the trimmed V and J ends, which lost 7 bases and 3 bases, there was a span of 26 bases. The V gene's germline CDR1 is SGHRS and CDR2 YFSETQ.

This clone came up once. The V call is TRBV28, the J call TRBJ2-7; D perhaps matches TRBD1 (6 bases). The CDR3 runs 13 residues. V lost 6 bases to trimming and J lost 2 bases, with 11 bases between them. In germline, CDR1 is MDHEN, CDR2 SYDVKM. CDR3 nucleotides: TGTGCCAGCAGACTCACAGGGACCTACGAGCAGTACTTC. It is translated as CASRLTGTYEQYF.

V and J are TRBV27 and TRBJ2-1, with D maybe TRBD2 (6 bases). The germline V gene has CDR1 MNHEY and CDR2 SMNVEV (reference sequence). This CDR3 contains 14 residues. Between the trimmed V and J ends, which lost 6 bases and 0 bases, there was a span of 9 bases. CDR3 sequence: CASSGLSSYNEQFF. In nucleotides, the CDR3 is TGTGCCAGCAGCGGACTAAGCTCCTACAATGAGCAGTTCTTC.

The CDR3 loop reads CASSPSTSGSYEQYF. CDR3 nucleotides: TGCGCCAGCAGTCCTAGTACTAGCGGGAGCTACGAGCAGTACTTC. J is TRBJ2-7 and V is TRBV4-3, with 11 bases identical to TRBD2. The V segment lost 6 bases and the J segment 3 bases; nucleotides outside the gene matches: 7. The CDR3 has 15 residues. Germline assignment: CDR1 LGHNA and CDR2 YSLEER.

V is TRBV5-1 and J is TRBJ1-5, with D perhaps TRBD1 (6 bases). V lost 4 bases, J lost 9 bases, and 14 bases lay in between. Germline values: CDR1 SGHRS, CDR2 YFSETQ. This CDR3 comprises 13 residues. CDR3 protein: CASSMDSLGPQHF. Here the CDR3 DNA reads TGCGCCAGCAGCATGGACAGCCTTGGGCCCCAGCATTTT. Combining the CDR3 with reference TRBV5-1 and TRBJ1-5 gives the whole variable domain KAGVTQTPRYLIKTRGQQVTLSCSPISGHRSVSWYQQTPGQGLQFLFEYFSETQRNKGNFPGRFSGRQFSNSRSEMNVSTLELGDSALYLCASSMDSLGPQHFGDGTRLSIL.

The CDR3 region is CASSFPRGAGGISAYEQYF. The CDR3 region has the DNA TGTGCCAGCAGCTTTCCACGCGGCGCGGGAGGCATCTCCGCCTACGAGCAGTACTTC. The chain has TRBV7-8 and TRBJ2-7; 8 nucleotides agree with TRBD2. Germline V gene sequence: CDR1 SGHVS, CDR2 FQNEAQ. J gave up 2 bases and V 3 bases, and 18 bases lay outside the gene matches. The CDR3 has 19 amino acids.

The CDR3 sequence: CASRGQGYEQYF. CDR3 sequence (DNA): TGTGCCAGCAGGGGACAGGGGTACGAGCAGTACTTC. The chain recombines TRBV7-9 with TRBJ2-7; TRBD1 aligns across 10 bases. CDR1 and CDR2 from the germline V gene are SEHNR and FQNEAQ (reference sequence). Unmatched junction bases numbered 0, after V lost 6 bases and J lost 4 bases. This CDR3 region has 12 residues.

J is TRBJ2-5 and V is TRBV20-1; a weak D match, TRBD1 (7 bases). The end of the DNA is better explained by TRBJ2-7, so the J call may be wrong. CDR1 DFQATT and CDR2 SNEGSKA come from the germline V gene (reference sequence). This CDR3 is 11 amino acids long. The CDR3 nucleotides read TGCAGTGCGCGGGACAGCTACGAGCAGTACTTC. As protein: CSARDSYEQYF.